Below, 6 T cell receptor beta chains from the same sample are listed, as sequenced in a study of cytomegalovirus exposure and HLA in healthy donors (TCRdb year 2017). Library prep was done by the immunoSEQ multiplex PCR assay. In its TCRdb copy, this immuneACCESS table keeps in-frame sequences only and misses some clones. Where compared with another copy, unresolved V genes explain less than half of these, and the others have no known cause. The sample table holds 200,000 to 300,000 clones, of which more than 85% were seen once. 12% of the sample comes from the top ten. The sample comprised PBMCs. These receptors all stem from a man aged 18-30 years in good health and CMV-seropositive.

In the case of this clone: Distinct nucleotide sequences in the sample also encode this CDR3. The chain carries TRBV28 and TRBJ2-7; D is unclear. The V gene lost 2 bases and the J gene lost 4 bases, with 3 bases spanning the gap. CDR1 and CDR2 from the germline V gene are MDHEN and SYDVKM. The CDR3 is made up of 11 amino acids. CDR3 in amino acids: CASSLGYEQYF. DNA of the CDR3: TGTGCCAGCAGTTTAGGGTACGAGCAGTACTTC.

The chain uses TRBV7-9 and TRBJ2-7; 8 bases fit TRBD2. Trimming cost V 5 bases and J 4 bases; bases outside gene matches: 16. The CDR3 runs 17 residues. The germline gives CDR1 SEHNR, CDR2 FQNEAQ (reference sequence). CDR3 residues: CASSPGRQAGVAYEQYF. The DNA of the CDR3 is TGTGCCAGCAGCCCCGGAAGACAAGCGGGAGTGGCTTACGAGCAGTACTTC.

This chain links TRBV15 with TRBJ1-1; D gene uncertain. CDR1 is LNHNV, CDR2 YYDKDF, per germline (reference sequence). The CDR3 extends over 14 amino acids. With 8 bases removed from V and 3 bases from J, the gap between germline ends came to 16 bases. The CDR3 DNA follows: TGTGCCACCCGGGCCAACTGGCAGGACACTGAAGCTTTCTTT. Translating gives CATRANWQDTEAFF.

This chain uses TRBV9 with TRBJ2-5; TRBD2 matches 11 bases. Per germline, CDR1 SGDLS and CDR2 YYNGEE. The CDR3 has 20 amino acids. With 3 bases clipped from V and 4 bases from J, the junction kept 20 bases outside the gene matches. The CDR3 nucleotides are TGTGCCAGCAGCGCCAGCACCGGACAGTTACTAGCGGGGGCGGGAGAGACCCAGTACTTC. Protein product: CASSASTGQLLAGAGETQYF.

This chain uses TRBV2 with TRBJ1-2; perhaps TRBD1 as D (5 bases). V lost 4 bases to trimming and J lost 8 bases, with 20 bases between them. Per the germline V gene, CDR1 is SNHLY and CDR2 is FYNNEI. The length of the CDR3 is 15 residues. CDR3 loop: CASSVGDFYSSGYTF. The CDR3 DNA follows: TGTGCCAGCAGTGTAGGGGATTTCTATAGTTCCGGCTACACCTTC.

The chain links TRBV15 to TRBJ2-1; no clear D gene. Germline V lookup: CDR1 LNHNV, CDR2 YYDKDF (reference sequence). The CDR3 has 14 amino acids. Trimming stripped 0 bases from V and 8 bases from J, with 11 bases between. In DNA form, the CDR3 reads TGTGCCACCAGCAGAGATAGTCCGGTTGATGAGCAGTTCTTC. This encodes CATSRDSPVDEQFF.